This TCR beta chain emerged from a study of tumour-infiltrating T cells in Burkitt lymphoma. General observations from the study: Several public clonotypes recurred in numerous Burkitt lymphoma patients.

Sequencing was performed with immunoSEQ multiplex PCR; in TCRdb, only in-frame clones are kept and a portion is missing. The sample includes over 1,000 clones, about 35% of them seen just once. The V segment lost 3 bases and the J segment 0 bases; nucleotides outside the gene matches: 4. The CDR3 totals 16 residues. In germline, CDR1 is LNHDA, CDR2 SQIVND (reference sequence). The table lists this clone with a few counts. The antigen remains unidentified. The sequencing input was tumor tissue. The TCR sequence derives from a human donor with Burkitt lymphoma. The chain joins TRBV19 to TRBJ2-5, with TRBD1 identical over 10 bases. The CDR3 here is CASSIRDRGYQETQYF. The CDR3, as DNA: TGTGCCAGTAGTATCCGGGACAGGGGATACCAAGAGACCCAGTACTTC.